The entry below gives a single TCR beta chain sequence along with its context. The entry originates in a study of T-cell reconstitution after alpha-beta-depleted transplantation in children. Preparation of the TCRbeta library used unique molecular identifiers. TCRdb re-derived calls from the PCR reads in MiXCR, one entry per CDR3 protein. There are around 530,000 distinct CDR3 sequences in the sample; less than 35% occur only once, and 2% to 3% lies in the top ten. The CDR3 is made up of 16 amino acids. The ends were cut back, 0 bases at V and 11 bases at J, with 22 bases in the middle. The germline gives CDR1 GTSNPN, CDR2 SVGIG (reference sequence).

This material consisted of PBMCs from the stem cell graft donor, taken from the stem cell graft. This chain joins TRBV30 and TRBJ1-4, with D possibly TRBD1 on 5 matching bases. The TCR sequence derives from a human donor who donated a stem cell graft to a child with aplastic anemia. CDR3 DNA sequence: TGTGCCTGGAGTGTCCGTGGATCGGGTTTGAGGGGTAAACTGTTTTTT. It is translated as CAWSVRGSGLRGKLFF.